The following is a TCR beta chain sequence with its context. Per the original data handling: Nucleated cell number was recorded as an estimate derived from reference gene primer amplification. Generated by immunoSEQ multiplex PCR, the TCRdb table keeps only in-frame clones and is missing some. V and J calls and clone size come straight from that table; D and trimming were deduced from the DNA. The sample carries 280,000 or so clones, 85% recorded once. Individuals aged roughly 18 to 100 years were recruited from around 22 US areas. Among Cohort 3 donors, those recovered had two negative PCRs, clearance, or symptom resolution. The data originate from a study of blood T cell repertoires in COVID-19. About the study: COVID-19 samples, acute and convalescent, were from the United States, Italy and Spain.

Trimming took 2 bases from V and 0 from J, leaving 7 bases between them. CDR3 size: 15 residues. CDR1 and CDR2 from the germline V gene are MDHEN and SYDVKM. The sample was PBMCs or T cells enriched from blood (not recorded which). The TCR originated in a woman between 45 and 60 years old who had recovered from COVID-19. The chain couples TRBV28 to TRBJ1-4, with TRBD1 as a possible D gene (6 bases). CDR3 protein: CASSLPGATNEKLFF. Here the CDR3 DNA reads TGTGCCAGCAGTTTACCAGGGGCAACTAATGAAAAACTGTTTTTT.